These 12 T cell receptor beta chains were all obtained from the same sample, sequenced in a study of blood T cell repertoires in COVID-19. Sequencing was performed with immunoSEQ multiplex PCR; in TCRdb, only in-frame clones are kept and a portion is missing. The sample gives approximately 200,000 clones, 88% of which show up once; 1.5% to 2% is in the top ten. The sample comprised peripheral blood. These receptors all stem from a man between 65 and 85 years old with acute or convalescent COVID-19.

The rearrangement joins TRBV19 to TRBJ2-7, with a weak D call TRBD1 (5 bases). Germline lookup yields CDR1 LNHDA and CDR2 SQIVND (reference sequence). The CDR3 consists of 16 residues. V lost 2 bases, J lost 0 bases, and 14 bases lay in between. In nucleotides, the CDR3 is TGTGCCAGTAGTATACGTTGGAGCGACAGCTCCTACGAGCAGTACTTC. It translates to CASSIRWSDSSYEQYF. The full variable domain, its missing parts supplied by reference TRBV19 and TRBJ2-7, is DGGITQSPKYLFRKEGQNVTLSCEQNLNHDAMYWYRQDPGQGLRLIYYSQIVNDFQKGDIAEGYSVSREKKESFPLTVTSAQKNPTAFYLCASSIRWSDSSYEQYFGPGTRLTVT.

V usage is TRBV12-5 and J usage is TRBJ1-5; D is possibly TRBD1 (5 bases). The CDR3 is 16 residues long. From germline, CDR1 is LGHNT and CDR2 FRNRAP. Trimming removed 0 bases from V and 3 bases from J, with 12 bases in between. Here the CDR3 DNA reads TGTGCTAGTGGTTTGGTATTAACGGGGGACAATCAGCCCCAGCATTTT. Its translation is CASGLVLTGDNQPQHF.

The chain's CDR3 is CASSFGSYGYTF. In DNA, the CDR3 is TGTGCCAGCAGTTTCGGGAGCTATGGCTACACCTTC. The chain couples TRBV12-3 or TRBV12-4 to TRBJ1-2; no clear D gene. V lost 3 bases to trimming and J lost 4 bases, with 6 bases between them. The CDR3 has 12 amino acids.

This sequence joins TRBV6-6 and TRBJ2-3, with 7 positions matching TRBD1. Germline V gives CDR1 MNHNY, CDR2 SVGAGI (reference sequence). Trimming took 2 bases from V and 2 from J; bases not matched to a gene: 4. The CDR3 totals 15 residues. In nucleotides, the CDR3 is TGTGCCAGCAGTTACCCCGGGACAGACACAGATACGCAGTATTTT. The encoded protein is CASSYPGTDTDTQYF.

CDR3 bases: TGTGCCACCAGTGATTTAAAGCGTCTTCACAATGAGCAGTTCTTC. This encodes CATSDLKRLHNEQFF. V and J are TRBV24-1 and TRBJ2-1; no reliable D call. Trimming pared 1 base from V and 5 bases from J, leaving 11 bases between. From germline, CDR1 is KGHDR and CDR2 SFDVKD. The CDR3 is 15 amino acids.

V is TRBV4-2 and J is TRBJ2-7; TRBD2 matches at 9 bases. The germline V gene has CDR1 LGHNA and CDR2 YNFKEQ. After removal of 0 bases from V and 5 bases from J, the junction contained 5 bases not matched to a gene. The CDR3 contains 15 residues. CDR3 DNA: TGTGCCAGCAGCCAAGATGAGCGGGAGGCCCACGAGCAGTACTTC. It codes for CASSQDEREAHEQYF.

The chain couples TRBV5-6 to TRBJ2-2; 8 bases match TRBD2. V was clipped by 4 bases and J by 1 base; unmatched bases: 6. The germline V gene has CDR1 SGHDT and CDR2 YYEEEE. The CDR3 has 16 residues. The CDR3 sequence: CASSQFTSGNTGELFF. For the CDR3, the DNA is TGTGCCAGCAGCCAATTCACTAGCGGGAACACCGGGGAGCTGTTTTTT.

The rearrangement joins TRBV18 to TRBJ1-5; D remains ambiguous. The CDR3 has 13 amino acids. Trimming took off 3 bases at V and 9 bases at J, with 12 bases between the two ends. The germline CDR1 and CDR2 sequences are KGHSH and LQKENI. The CDR3 DNA follows: TGTGCCAGCTCACCGGACGGGGTTAGGCCCCAGCATTTT. Residues: CASSPDGVRPQHF.

V and J are TRBV20-1 and TRBJ2-5; TRBD1 is a possible D gene (6 bases). Trimming took off 3 bases at V and 2 bases at J, with 13 bases between the two ends. Looked up from germline, CDR1 is DFQATT and CDR2 is SNEGSKA (reference sequence). The CDR3 consists of 14 residues. The CDR3 reads CSASAGVGQETQYF. As DNA, the CDR3 is TGCAGTGCTAGTGCAGGGGTCGGGCAAGAGACCCAGTACTTC.

The V and J genes are TRBV7-8 and TRBJ2-2, with 14 bases identical to TRBD2. The CDR3 loop spans 17 amino acids. The junction had 5 bases not matched to a gene; V was cut back by 3 bases and J by 5 bases. Germline loops: CDR1 SGHVS, CDR2 FQNEAQ. The CDR3 DNA follows: TGTGCCAGCAGCTTGGGGACTAGCGGGAGATGGACCGGGGAGCTGTTTTTT. This encodes CASSLGTSGRWTGELFF.

This clone was counted a single time. CDR3 residues: CASSQGLAGNQETQYF. As DNA, the CDR3 is TGTGCCAGCAGCCAAGGACTAGCGGGTAACCAAGAGACCCAGTACTTC. The chain couples TRBV7-3 to TRBJ2-5; 11 positions agree with TRBD2. Trimming at V came to 5 bases and at J to 0 bases, leaving 5 bases not matched to a gene. The CDR3 has 16 amino acids. Germline assignment: CDR1 SGHTA and CDR2 FQGTGA.

This chain connects TRBV15 to TRBJ1-3, with TRBD1 identical over 8 bases. The J segment lost 1 base and the V segment lost 3 bases, leaving 2 bases of the junction unmatched. Germline CDR1 is LNHNV and CDR2 is YYDKDF (reference sequence). This CDR3 has 15 residues. CDR3 DNA: TGTGCCACCAGCAGTGACAGGGGTTCTGGAAACACCATATATTTT. It is translated as CATSSDRGSGNTIYF. The whole variable domain, filled in from reference TRBV15 and TRBJ1-3, reads DAMVIQNPRYQVTQFGKPVTLSCSQTLNHNVMYWYQQKSSQAPKLLFHYYDKDFNNEADTPDNFQSRRPNTSFCFLDIRSPGLGDTAMYLCATSSDRGSGNTIYFGEGSWLTVV.